Listed here is a single T cell receptor (beta chain). The sample belongs to a study of blood T cell repertoires in COVID-19. As for the study in general: Sources were T cells, B-cell-depleted T cells, or PBMCs; the material itself was cDNA or gDNA.

Germline loops: CDR1 SGDLS, CDR2 YYNGEE. Trimming shortened V by 4 bases and J by 3 bases, and 14 bases separated the two germline ends. The CDR3 length is 14 residues. As handled by the study authors: Counts of nucleated cells, estimated from reference gene primer amplification, were obtained. Some clones are missing from TCRdb's copy, which holds only in-frame ones; the method was immunoSEQ multiplex PCR. V, J and clone size reflect that table, while D and trimming were determined from the DNA. Counted here are 70,000 to 95,000 clones, approximately 86% occurring once; the ten biggest clones make up 12%.

The TCR comes from a woman in her 70s with active or convalescent COVID-19. Sequencing was carried out using peripheral blood. V usage is TRBV9 and J usage is TRBJ2-7; D possibly corresponds to TRBD1 (5 bases). For the CDR3, the DNA is TGTGCCAGCAGCCCACAACCTCAGGGCTACGAGCAGTACTTC. Translating gives CASSPQPQGYEQYF.